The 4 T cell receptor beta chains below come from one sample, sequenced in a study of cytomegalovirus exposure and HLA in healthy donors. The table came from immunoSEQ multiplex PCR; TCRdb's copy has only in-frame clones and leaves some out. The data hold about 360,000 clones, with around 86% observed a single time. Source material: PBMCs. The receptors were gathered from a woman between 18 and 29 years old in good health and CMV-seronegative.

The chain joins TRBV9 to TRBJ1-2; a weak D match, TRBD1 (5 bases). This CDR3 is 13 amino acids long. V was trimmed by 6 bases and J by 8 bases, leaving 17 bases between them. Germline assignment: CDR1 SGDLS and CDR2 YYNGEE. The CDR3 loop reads CASNPLGRGGYTF. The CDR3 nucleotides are TGTGCCAGCAACCCCCTAGGTAGGGGCGGCTACACCTTC.

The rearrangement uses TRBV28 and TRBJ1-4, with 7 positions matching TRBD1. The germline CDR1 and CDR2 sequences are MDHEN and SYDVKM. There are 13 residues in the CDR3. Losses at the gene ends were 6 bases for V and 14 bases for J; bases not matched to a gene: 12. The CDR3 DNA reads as TGTGCCAGCAGCTCAGGGGGTCAGACGGTGCTGTTTTTT. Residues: CASSSGGQTVLFF.

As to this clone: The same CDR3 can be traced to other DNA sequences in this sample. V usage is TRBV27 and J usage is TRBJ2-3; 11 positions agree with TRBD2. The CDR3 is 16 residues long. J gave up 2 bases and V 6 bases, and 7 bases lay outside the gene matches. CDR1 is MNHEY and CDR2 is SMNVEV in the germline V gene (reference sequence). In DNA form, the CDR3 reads TGTGCCAGCAGCCCCGGGACTAGCGGATCCACAGATACGCAGTATTTT. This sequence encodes CASSPGTSGSTDTQYF.

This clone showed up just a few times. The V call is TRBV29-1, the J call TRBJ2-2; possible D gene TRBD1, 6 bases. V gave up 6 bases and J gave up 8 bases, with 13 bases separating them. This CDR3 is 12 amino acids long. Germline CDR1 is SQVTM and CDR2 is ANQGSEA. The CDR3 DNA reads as TGCAGCGTGCAGGGGTTCGGAGGGGAGCTGTTTTTT. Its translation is CSVQGFGGELFF.